The present TCR beta chain was sequenced within a study of identical twins. Findings and limits, study-wide: Within cord blood, abundant beta clonotypes carried fewer insertions, but memory repertoires showed no such trend. Sequences that were out-of-frame, alpha and twin-shared displayed an excess of low generation probability. Beta out-of-frame sequences displayed a weaker excess of sharing between twins.

In germline, CDR1 is SGHAT, CDR2 FQNNGV. This CDR3 has 15 residues. Between the trimmed V and J ends, which lost 0 bases and 6 bases, there was a span of 13 bases. Each CDR3 protein is one row after TCRdb ran MiXCR on the 5' RACE reads. The sample shows under 350,000 distinct CDR3 sequences, roughly 9.8% of them seen only once. This clonotype occurred many times. Its antigen is not identified. Separately, the same data were catalogued under a study of yellow fever vaccine responses in identical twins. That study reports: Vaccine T cell responses of twins reportedly seemed partly convergent and partly personalized.

The sample was CD8+ T cells sorted from blood. The TCR sequence derives from a woman in her late teens or twenties in good health. This chain joins TRBV11-2 and TRBJ2-3, with unresolved D. The CDR3 is CASSLDPTPTDTQYF. The CDR3 DNA reads as TGTGCCAGCAGCTTAGATCCCACGCCAACCGATACGCAGTATTTT.